The T cell receptor (beta chain) described here comes from a study of blood T cell repertoires in COVID-19. Study-wide context: COVID-19 samples collected from the United States, Italy and Spain covered acute and convalescent phases. PBMCs, B-cell-depleted T cells, or T cells were the source of the cDNA or gDNA that made up the material.

This CDR3 is built from 16 residues. Germline V CDR1 and CDR2: LNHNV, YYDKDF (reference sequence). Unmatched junction bases numbered 6, after V lost 1 base and J lost 3 bases. Clones were sequenced by immunoSEQ multiplex PCR, and TCRdb holds only the in-frame ones, with some missing. This table has tens of thousands of clones, roughly four fifths appearing once. Material for sequencing was peripheral blood. This receptor was obtained from a woman of 80 years or more with active or convalescent COVID-19. This chain joins TRBV15 and TRBJ2-3; 8 nucleotides align to TRBD1. The CDR3 loop reads CATSRGDRTSTDTQYF. CDR3 bases: TGTGCCACCAGCAGAGGGGACAGGACTTCGACAGATACGCAGTATTTT.